A single sample gave rise to the 10 T cell receptor beta chains below, sequenced in a study of PD-L1 blockade in urothelial cancer. Using immunoSEQ multiplex PCR, the repertoire was profiled, and TCRdb retains in-frame clones only, with some absent. Of around 80,000 clones listed, about 91% were seen once; the top ten hold about 0.91%. As to time point: peripheral blood 6 weeks after treatment start. The sample here was PBMCs, taken around atezolizumab (anti-PD-L1) treatment. The receptors come from a woman older than 75 with urothelial cancer.

The V and J genes are TRBV7-3 and TRBJ2-1; 13 positions agree with TRBD2. The CDR3 has 18 amino acids. Germline loops: CDR1 SGHTA, CDR2 FQGTGA. V was clipped by 5 bases and J by 6 bases; unmatched bases: 13. The CDR3 DNA sequence: TGTGCCAGCAGCCTTTACTCCGGACTAGCGGGAGATGGCAATGAGCAGTTCTTC. Encoded protein: CASSLYSGLAGDGNEQFF.

The chain employs TRBV9 and TRBJ1-1; 8 bases agree with TRBD1. The CDR3 contains 11 residues. Germline trimming cut 3 bases from V and 10 bases from J; bases unmatched to any gene: 2. Germline CDR1 and CDR2: SGDLS and YYNGEE. The CDR3: CASSGQGLAFF. DNA for the CDR3: TGTGCCAGCAGCGGACAGGGGCTAGCTTTCTTT.

The V call is TRBV9, the J call TRBJ1-3, with D possibly TRBD1 on 5 matching bases. V lost 0 bases and J lost 4, with 8 bases in between. Germline-derived CDR1 and CDR2 are SGDLS and YYNGEE. The CDR3 is made up of 14 amino acids. The DNA for the CDR3 is TGTGCCAGCAGCGTAGCTAGGGGCGGAAACACCATATATTTT. Translated: CASSVARGGNTIYF.

V gene TRBV9 combines with J gene TRBJ1-3, with D possibly matching TRBD1 (5 bases). This CDR3 spans 16 amino acids. CDR1 is SGDLS and CDR2 is YYNGEE in the germline V gene. Trimming removed 0 bases from V and 0 bases from J, with 10 bases in between. For the CDR3, the DNA is TGTGCCAGCAGCGTAGGCCCGGACATCTCTGGAAACACCATATATTTT. The encoded protein is CASSVGPDISGNTIYF.

The V gene is TRBV27, the J gene TRBJ2-7, with D possibly matching TRBD2 (5 bases). CDR3 length: 15 residues. From germline, CDR1 is MNHEY and CDR2 SMNVEV (reference sequence). V was trimmed by 5 bases and J by 2 bases, leaving 16 bases between them. CDR3 amino acids: CASSTDSSPPYEQYF. The CDR3 bases are TGTGCCAGCAGTACGGACTCCAGCCCCCCCTACGAGCAGTACTTC.

J is TRBJ1-1 and V is TRBV11-2, with TRBD1 matching 8 bases. Trimming cost V 5 bases and J 1 base; bases outside gene matches: 3. The germline gives CDR1 SGHAT, CDR2 FQNNGV. The CDR3 contains 14 residues. CDR3 sequence reads: CASSMGQANTEAFF. The DNA for the CDR3 is TGTGCCAGCAGCATGGGACAGGCGAACACTGAAGCTTTCTTT.

This chain joins TRBV5-1 and TRBJ2-7; D uncertain. Deletions cut 7 bases from V and 5 bases from J, with 16 bases between. Germline V gives CDR1 SGHRS, CDR2 YFSETQ. This CDR3 has 13 amino acids. The CDR3 sequence: CASGLESPHEQYF. DNA of the CDR3: TGCGCCAGCGGCCTGGAGAGCCCCCACGAGCAGTACTTC.

The chain couples TRBV7-2 to TRBJ2-1; D is possibly TRBD2 (6 bases). Deletions cut 0 bases from V and 3 bases from J, with 12 bases between. Per germline, CDR1 SGHTA and CDR2 FQGNSA. There are 16 residues in the CDR3. This CDR3 is CASSLASSALYNEQFF. In nucleotides, the CDR3 is TGTGCCAGCAGCTTAGCCTCTAGCGCTCTCTACAATGAGCAGTTCTTC.

This chain joins TRBV11-2 and TRBJ1-2; D might be TRBD1 (5 bases). Germline V CDR1 and CDR2: SGHAT, FQNNGV. This CDR3 spans 14 amino acids. Trimming left V 5 bases short and J 2 bases short, with 12 bases between. The CDR3 here is CASSPGGGNYGYTF. CDR3 sequence (DNA): TGTGCCAGCAGCCCCGGGGGAGGGAACTATGGCTACACCTTC.

The V gene is TRBV6-1, the J gene TRBJ2-5; D is ambiguous. Germline lookup yields CDR1 MNHNS and CDR2 SASEGT. V was trimmed by 4 bases and J by 1 base, leaving 7 bases between them. The CDR3 is 13 amino acids. In DNA form, the CDR3 reads TGTGCCAGCAGTGGACACCTCCAAGAGACCCAGTACTTC. Protein: CASSGHLQETQYF.